This T cell receptor (beta chain) was sequenced during a study of blood T cell repertoires in COVID-19. This clone has only one observation. Sequenced by immunoSEQ multiplex PCR; TCRdb stores in-frame clones only, minus some. Among about 60,000 clones, roughly 90% were seen once, and the ten largest hold roughly 3.5%. Sequenced material: peripheral blood. This receptor was taken from a man aged 50 to 59 with active COVID-19.

In DNA, the CDR3 is TGTGCCAGTAGGCCGGGCTCATGGGGGGGCAATCAGCCCCAGCATTTT. Protein product: CASRPGSWGGNQPQHF. The chain carries TRBV19 and TRBJ1-5, with D perhaps TRBD1 (5 bases). Trimming took 6 bases from V and 2 from J, leaving 17 bases between them. This CDR3 has 16 residues. The V gene's germline CDR1 is LNHDA and CDR2 SQIVND (reference sequence).